The clone carrying this T cell receptor (beta chain) was recorded a few times. What it binds is not known. As it was prepared, the TCRbeta library received unique molecular identifiers. TCRdb redid the calling of the PCR reads with MiXCR, one entry per CDR3 protein. The table shows hundreds of thousands of distinct CDR3 sequences, with 15% to 20% occurring only once. This entry belongs to a study of T-cell reconstitution after alpha-beta-depleted transplantation in children. The V end lost 2 bases, the J end lost 1 base, and 14 bases lay between the germline ends. The CDR3 runs 17 residues. Germline loops: CDR1 SGHTA, CDR2 FQGNSA. Whole-study results and caveats: Alpha-beta T cells present about two months after transplant were reported to originate from several hundred expanded graft clones. Diversity and T-cell counts at one year after transplant derived mostly from new T cells. Some patients' high day-60 TCRbeta diversity was attributed to recipient cells surviving conditioning.

The input for sequencing was PBMCs, mostly from graft donor cells, taken 360 days after TCRalphabeta/CD19-depleted stem cell transplant. This chain links TRBV7-2 with TRBJ2-2, with a possible D match to TRBD2 (6 bases). The TCR comes from a male patient aged 2-15 years who had a stem cell transplant for acute lymphoblastic leukemia, so the T cells may come from the graft donor. CDR3 amino acids: CASSLSAGTGNTGELFF. For the CDR3, the DNA is TGTGCCAGCAGCTTATCCGCCGGGACTGGGAACACCGGGGAGCTGTTTTTT.